The sequence of this T cell receptor beta chain was determined in a study of blood T cell repertoires in COVID-19. Study overall: T cells, B-cell-depleted T cells, or PBMCs provided the cDNA or gDNA that served as material.

TCRdb's copy holds only in-frame clones and misses some; the assay was immunoSEQ multiplex PCR. The sample carries 95,000 to 100,000 clones, over 80% recorded once. This CDR3 is built from 14 residues. Per the germline V gene, CDR1 is GTSNPN and CDR2 is SVGIG (reference sequence). V was pared by 0 bases and J by 9 bases, with 12 bases between. The gene calls are TRBV30 and TRBJ1-6, with D possibly matching TRBD1 (6 bases). Sequencing input: peripheral blood. This clonotype was sampled from a man aged 45-65 years with acute or convalescent COVID-19. The CDR3 DNA sequence: TGTGCCTGGAGTGTTGGTCAGGGGAGTTCACCCCTCCACTTT. Protein: CAWSVGQGSSPLHF.